These T cell receptor beta chains were read from a single sample in a study of lymphopenia after photon versus proton radiotherapy. The method was immunoSEQ multiplex PCR; TCRdb's version includes in-frame clones alone and lacks a portion of them. Of 30,000 to 45,000 clones in the sample, roughly 84% are singletons; the top ten hold under 3.5%. The sequenced sample was peripheral blood, obtained from a patient treated with photon-based radiotherapy. These receptors originate from a man aged 50 or older with gastric cancer. The CDR3 runs from the conserved cysteine through the conserved F or W. The order of the fields is D gene, V gene, J gene, clone size, CDR3 protein, CDR3 DNA. D genes are given only for firm matches. Clone size appears in some rows only: once, few, many, or a class for an expanded clone.

d_call: TRBD2
v_call: TRBV6-1
j_call: TRBJ2-5
clone_size: NA
cdr3_aa: CASSETQRDKWETQYF
cdr3_nt: TGTGCCAGCAGTGAAACTCAGCGGGATAAGTGGGAGACCCAGTACTTC

d_call: NA
v_call: TRBV18
j_call: TRBJ1-2
clone_size: NA
cdr3_aa: CASSPPTGSYGYTF
cdr3_nt: TGTGCCAGCTCACCACCGACAGGTTCCTATGGCTACACCTTC

d_call: NA
v_call: TRBV7-9
j_call: TRBJ1-1
clone_size: NA
cdr3_aa: CASSLPENVQEAFF
cdr3_nt: TGTGCCAGCAGCTTACCGGAAAATGTCCAAGAAGCTTTCTTT

d_call: NA
v_call: TRBV5-6
j_call: TRBJ2-5
clone_size: few
cdr3_aa: CASSRITGQQGETQYF
cdr3_nt: TGTGCCAGCAGCCGTATCACAGGGCAACAGGGAGAGACCCAGTACTTC

d_call: TRBD1
v_call: TRBV5-4
j_call: TRBJ1-1
clone_size: NA
cdr3_aa: CASSPTGTGAKNTEAFF
cdr3_nt: TGTGCCAGCAGCCCTACAGGGACAGGTGCTAAGAACACTGAAGCTTTCTTT

d_call: TRBD1
v_call: TRBV7-3
j_call: TRBJ1-1
clone_size: NA
cdr3_aa: CASSLQQGIEAFF
cdr3_nt: TGTGCCAGCAGCCTCCAACAGGGGATTGAAGCTTTCTTT

d_call: NA
v_call: TRBV7-9
j_call: TRBJ2-7
clone_size: NA
cdr3_aa: CASSLGQALGEQYF
cdr3_nt: TGTGCCAGCAGCTTAGGGCAAGCTCTGGGAGAGCAGTACTTC

d_call: NA
v_call: TRBV20-1
j_call: TRBJ1-1
clone_size: NA
cdr3_aa: CRPDTNTEAFF
cdr3_nt: TGCAGGCCGGACACGAACACTGAAGCTTTCTTT

d_call: NA
v_call: TRBV28
j_call: TRBJ1-5
clone_size: NA
cdr3_aa: CASSPYLASNQPQHF
cdr3_nt: TGTGCCAGCAGCCCTTATTTGGCGAGCAATCAGCCCCAGCATTTT

d_call: NA
v_call: TRBV27
j_call: TRBJ1-5
clone_size: NA
cdr3_aa: CASSVDPRTGRGQPQHF
cdr3_nt: TGTGCCAGCAGCGTGGACCCCAGAACAGGTCGAGGTCAGCCCCAGCATTTT